The subject of this entry is one T cell receptor (beta chain). Profiled with immunoSEQ multiplex PCR; TCRdb holds only in-frame clones, not every one. In the table there are about 88,000 clones, 60% to 80% of which are singletons. The source of the sample is a study of radiotherapy plus CTLA-4 blockade in lung cancer. V gave up 3 bases and J gave up 6 bases, with 18 bases separating them. CDR3 size: 15 residues. Germline V lookup: CDR1 SGHRS, CDR2 YFSETQ. The chain carries TRBV5-1 and TRBJ1-1, with D tentatively TRBD1 (6 bases). The clonotype originates from a human donor with non-small cell lung cancer that progressed on radiotherapy plus ipilimumab. The input for sequencing was peripheral blood, taken from a patient treated with radiotherapy plus ipilimumab. DNA of the CDR3: TGCGCCAGCAGCTCAGGGCCTAGCGGGGGCGCTGAAGCTTTCTTT. Translating it yields CASSSGPSGGAEAFF.